This T cell receptor (beta chain) was observed in a study of patients and donors after allogeneic stem cell transplantation (dated by TCRdb to 2020 to 2022). Including cysteine and phenylalanine, the CDR3 has 12 amino acids. The retained sequence is limited to the CDR3, 36 bases, with the frame set at the first base. Between the V and J ends, shortened by 2 bases and 9 bases respectively, the junction contains 8 bases. The CDR1 and CDR2 encoded by the germline V gene are MNHEY and SVGEGT. Libraries were constructed by RT-PCR. For sequencing, a NextSeq 550 was employed. Using fastp at Q25 and MiXCR, TCRdb reprocessed the public reads and kept productive beta chains. Each CDR3 protein gets just one entry, which takes the most common genes and DNA from the rows behind it. This sample has around 8,800 distinct CDR3 sequences in its table, and 3% to 4.5% of those were observed once. The top ten hold just under 20% of the sample.

At least ten counts were recorded for this clonotype. This clone's antigen is unknown. Base-call qualities are not available, and no considerably larger clone is one nucleotide away. This TCR was recovered from a human donor who was either an allogeneic HSCT recipient or a stem cell or donor lymphocyte infusion donor (not recorded which). It is not recorded whose cells these are; they may come from a transplant donor. Recombination joined TRBV6-2 or TRBV6-3 with TRBJ2-1; no confident D gene assignment can be made. Sequenced input: blood, either unsorted or a sorted T cell fraction (not recorded which). The CDR3 protein: CASSYPLGEQFF. In nucleotides, the sequence is TGTGCCAGCAGTTACCCCCTTGGTGAGCAGTTCTTC.